The text below deals with one T cell receptor beta chain. Its antigen is undetermined. The sample is drawn from a study of T cells expressing NK-cell markers. As for the study in general: Beta-chain profiling covered CD3+CD56+NKG2C+, CD3+CD56+NKG2C- and CD3+CD56-NKG2C+ sorted subsets.

Overall study findings and caveats: A few of the donors also had these clonotypes leading their CD3+CD56-NKG2C+ fraction. The study found dominant NKG2C+ clonotypes at roughly 1.0-8% of CD8+ T cells in six donors.

The germline V gene encodes CDR1 SGHTA and CDR2 FQGNSA. The CDR3 covers 16 residues. The TCR beta cDNA came from 5'RACE template switching with UMIs. Reanalyzing the 5' RACE reads, TCRdb keeps one entry per CDR3 protein, without DNA. With some 150,000 distinct CDR3 sequences in the sample, the ten largest clones hold approximately 35%. The sequenced sample consisted of blood T cells: a sorted CD56 or NKG2C T cell subset, CD4+ or CD8+ T cells, or bulk PBMC T cells (not recorded which). The TCR comes from a woman between 50 and 59 years old in good health. The V call is TRBV7-2, the J call TRBJ2-1; the D call from TCRdb, TRBD2, cannot be confirmed without DNA. This CDR3 is CASSLEPLAGDNEQFF.